Listed below are T cell receptor beta chains from one sample, sequenced in a study of T cell repertoires in cytomegalovirus infection. Each CDR3 protein gets one entry after TCRdb re-called the reads with MiXCR. The top ten hold 8% of the sample, which has about 680,000 distinct CDR3 sequences, less than 25% seen once. The sequencing input was CD8+ T cells from PBMCs. The receptors shown here come from a human donor in good health (CMV status not recorded). Some clones in this sample may be carry-over from other donors' samples. CDR3s include the opening cysteine and the closing phenylalanine or tryptophan. A D gene is named only where the DNA matches it firmly. Clone sizes are given selectively: once, few, many, or a class where the clone is expanded.

V gene	D gene	clone size	J gene	CDR3 DNA	CDR3 protein
TRBV9	TRBD1	.	TRBJ1-1	TGTGCCAGCAGCCTTTCGGACAGGGGGCAAACTTTCTTT	CASSLSDRGQTFF
TRBV28	.	.	TRBJ1-4	TGTGCCAGCAGTTTAAGTGAAGAGGCAGTTAATGAAAAACTGTTTTTT	CASSLSEEAVNEKLFF
TRBV10-3	.	many	TRBJ2-4	TGTGCCATCAGTGACCCCCGTGCTGGCAAACCCGAAGCCAAAAACATTCAGTACTTC	CAISDPRAGKPEAKNIQYF
TRBV6-2/TRBV6-3	.	many	TRBJ2-2	TGTGCCAGCAGTCCTCTAAAGGTCCCAGTAGACACCGGGGAGCTGTTTTTT	CASSPLKVPVDTGELFF
TRBV20-1	.	few	TRBJ1-2	TGCAGTGCTAGAGTGCCCGAGGGATATTATGGCTACACCTTC	CSARVPEGYYGYTF
TRBV2	.	few	TRBJ2-5	TGTGCCAGCAGTGATTTGGATAGCGGAAAAGAGACCCAGTACTTC	CASSDLDSGKETQYF
TRBV14	.	few	TRBJ2-7	TGTGCCAGCAGCCAAGATTCGAGAACAGTACACCACGAGCAGTACTTC	CASSQDSRTVHHEQYF
TRBV6-2/TRBV6-3	TRBD2	.	TRBJ2-1	TGTGCCAGCCGGATGAGCGGGGGGGTCTACAATGAGCAGTTCTTC	CASRMSGGVYNEQFF
TRBV6-1	.	.	TRBJ2-1	TGTGCCAGCAGTTACCTCTTCTCTACGGGGGACTCGTGGTACAATGAGCAGTTCTTC	CASSYLFSTGDSWYNEQFF
TRBV7-6	.	.	TRBJ1-3	TGTGCCAGCACCGCCGGAGGAAAGGCTGGAAACACCATATATTTT	CASTAGGKAGNTIYF
TRBV6-4	TRBD2	.	TRBJ2-1	TGTGCCAGCGGGGAGAGAGCGGGGGCCCCCTACAATGAGCAGTTCTTC	CASGERAGAPYNEQFF
TRBV12-3/TRBV12-4	TRBD1	.	TRBJ2-2	TGTGCCAGCGGACAGGGGGTGGACGGGGAGCTGTTTTTT	CASGQGVDGELFF
TRBV12-3/TRBV12-4	.	many	TRBJ2-7	TGTGCCAGCAGTTTAGAGTCAGGGGAGGGCTCCTACGAGCAGTACTTC	CASSLESGEGSYEQYF
TRBV5-1	.	many	TRBJ2-3	TGTGCCAGCAGCTCCCGCACAGATACGCAGTATTTT	CASSSRTDTQYF
TRBV4-1	TRBD2	.	TRBJ2-5	TGCGCCATCAGCCAAGAACGGGCTAGCGGGGAAGAGACCCAGTACTTC	CAISQERASGEETQYF
TRBV6-6	.	.	TRBJ2-1	TGTGCCAGCAGTTACCTAGGACGAGGCGGTGAGCAGTTCTTC	CASSYLGRGGEQFF
TRBV6-1	.	.	TRBJ2-2	TGTGCCAGCAGTACTACCACCGGGGAGCTGTTTTTT	CASSTTTGELFF
TRBV5-8	.	.	TRBJ2-7	TGTGCCAGCAGCTTGGCAGGGCCAGCCTACGAGCAGTACTTC	CASSLAGPAYEQYF
TRBV28	.	.	TRBJ2-3	TGTGCCAGCAGTTTAGGTTTCAGAGATACGCAGTATTTT	CASSLGFRDTQYF
TRBV27	TRBD1	many	TRBJ2-7	TGTGCCAGCAGTCTTTCGGGGACAGCTTACGAGCAGTACTTC	CASSLSGTAYEQYF
TRBV5-5	.	.	TRBJ2-1	TGTGCCAGCAGCATACCGGGACCCGCGTTCTTC	CASSIPGPAFF
TRBV29-1	.	.	TRBJ1-1	TGCAGCGTTGAAGATATGGGGGAGCTTGAAGCTTTCTTT	CSVEDMGELEAFF
TRBV10-3	.	few	TRBJ2-2	TGTGCCATCCATTCGCCGGGACAAGGCAACGGGGAGCTGTTTTTT	CAIHSPGQGNGELFF
TRBV7-8	TRBD1	few	TRBJ1-5	TGTGCCAGCACCCCTCTGACAGGGGGCGATCAGCCCCAGCATTTT	CASTPLTGGDQPQHF
TRBV2	TRBD2	few	TRBJ2-1	TGTGCCAGCAGCCCTTGGGGGGGGTCCTACAATGAGCAGTTCTTC	CASSPWGGSYNEQFF
TRBV11-1	.	few	TRBJ1-1	TGTGCCAGCAGCTCTAAAACAGAGGGTGCTGAAGCTTTCTTT	CASSSKTEGAEAFF
TRBV7-9	TRBD1	many	TRBJ2-7	TGTGCCAGCAGCCCCCGGACAGGGTCCGGCTACGAGCAGTACTTC	CASSPRTGSGYEQYF
TRBV5-4	TRBD1	few	TRBJ1-1	TGTGCCAGCAGGAGGGGACAGGGGAAAGCTTTCTTT	CASRRGQGKAFF
TRBV12-3/TRBV12-4	.	many	TRBJ1-2	TGTGCCAGCTTTGCGGGTGGCGATGGCTACACCTTC	CASFAGGDGYTF
TRBV6-6	TRBD2	.	TRBJ2-1	TGTGCCAGCAGCCACCTAGGACTAGCGGGAACAAATGAGCAGTTCTTC	CASSHLGLAGTNEQFF
TRBV20-1	.	many	TRBJ1-6	TGCAGTGCTAGAGATTTGAGGATGGCGGGGGCACCCCTCCACTTT	CSARDLRMAGAPLHF
TRBV28	TRBD1	.	TRBJ1-6	TGTGCCAGCATCCGACAGGGGGCGACGGAATCACCCCTCCACTTT	CASIRQGATESPLHF
TRBV5-6	TRBD2	.	TRBJ2-5	TGTGCCAGCAGCTTGGCCTTGCGGGGGAACCAAGAGACCCAGTACTTC	CASSLALRGNQETQYF